This T cell receptor beta chain was recorded in a study of blood T cells in healthy people across ages. Study context: Per every two T cells, about one barcoded beta molecule was captured by template switching.

Primers used in a second PCR of roughly 7 to 12 cycles were a sample-barcoded 5' primer and a J-beta primer mix. With 12 random nucleotides, a template-switch adaptor tagged each individual cDNA molecule. MiXCR, run by TCRdb on the 5' RACE reads, gives a single entry per CDR3 protein. The sample yields approximately 350,000 distinct CDR3 sequences, approximately 47% seen once. General study points: Donor CMV status, an unknown factor, possibly confounded changes in expanded clonotypes. Whereas aged donors had fewer naive CD4+ cells, long-lived donors had more of them and higher diversity.

The CDR3 loop spans 16 amino acids. The trim removed 0 bases at V and 5 bases at J, leaving 9 bases unmatched. CDR1 is DFQATT, CDR2 SNEGSKA, per germline (reference sequence). This clonotype came up many times. The antigen is not known. This TCR was recovered from a man aged 60 to 75 in good health. The V and J genes are TRBV20-1 and TRBJ2-3, with 9 bases aligning to TRBD2. Specimen: blood. The DNA for the CDR3 is TGCAGTGCTAGAGATCCGGCGGGGGGGCGAGTAGATACGCAGTATTTT. It translates to CSARDPAGGRVDTQYF.